This entry describes one T cell receptor beta chain. The target antigen is unknown. In each case, RNA was isolated and then reverse transcribed into cDNA as the sequencing template. Libraries were prepared by immunoSEQ multiplex PCR; TCRdb keeps only in-frame clonotypes and omits some of them. The profile shows about 110,000 clones, 58% of them singletons. These data come from a study of CD8+ T cells in alopecia areata. Study-level points and caveats: Sequencing of scalp samples also captures resident alphabeta T cells of normal skin. Elevated clonality characterized lesional scalp relative to normal scalp, particularly in alopecia totalis/universalis.

As part of sample collection, lesional scalp punch biopsies and peripheral blood were taken from alopecia areata patients. Sequencing was carried out using NKG2D-low CD8+ T cells sorted from blood. The receptor's source is a human donor with alopecia areata.

CDR3 loop: CAVRDRSYEQYF. The CDR3 DNA follows: TGTGCCGTACGGGACAGGAGCTACGAGCAGTACTTC. The chain uses TRBV28 and TRBJ2-7; 8 nucleotides line up with TRBD1. The CDR3 covers 12 residues. Germline CDR1 is MDHEN and CDR2 is SYDVKM. Trimming cost V 11 bases and J 3 bases; bases outside gene matches: 6.